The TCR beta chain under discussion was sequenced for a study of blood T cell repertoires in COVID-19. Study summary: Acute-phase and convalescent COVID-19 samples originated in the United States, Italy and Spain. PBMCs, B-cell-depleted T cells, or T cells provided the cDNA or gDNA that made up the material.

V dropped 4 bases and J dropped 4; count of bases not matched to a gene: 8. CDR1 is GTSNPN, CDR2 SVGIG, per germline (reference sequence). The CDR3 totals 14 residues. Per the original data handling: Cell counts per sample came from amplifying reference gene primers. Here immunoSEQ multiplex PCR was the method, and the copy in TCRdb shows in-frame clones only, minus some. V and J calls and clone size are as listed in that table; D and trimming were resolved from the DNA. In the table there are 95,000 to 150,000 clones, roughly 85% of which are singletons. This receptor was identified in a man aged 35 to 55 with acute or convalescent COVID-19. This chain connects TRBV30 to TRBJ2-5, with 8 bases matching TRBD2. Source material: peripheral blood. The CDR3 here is CAWNHQGLGETQYF. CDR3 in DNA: TGTGCCTGGAACCACCAGGGACTAGGAGAGACCCAGTACTTC.